This T cell receptor (beta chain) was sequenced in a study of cytomegalovirus exposure and HLA in healthy donors. Overall study findings and caveats: Analyses of presence and absence presupposed an approximately uniform sequencing depth across donors. TCR beta chain V- and J-gene trimming was linked, in a later analysis, to a missense variant in DCLRE1C. Some public TCRs appeared in many individuals, while most sequences were rare. The study put 160 or so TCR beta chains on its list as cytomegalovirus-associated.

With regard to this clone: Its antigen is still unknown.

The germline CDR1 and CDR2 sequences are SGHTA and FQGNSA. V was shortened by 1 base and J by 3 bases, with 10 bases between the two germline ends. The CDR3 is 15 amino acids. The primer mix had 60 Vbeta and 13 Jbeta primers. Profiled with immunoSEQ multiplex PCR; TCRdb holds only in-frame clones, not every one. The sample lists 150,000 or so clones; around four fifths were seen once. This receptor was obtained from a man younger than 35 in good health and CMV-seropositive. The specimen was PBMCs. The chain couples TRBV7-2 to TRBJ2-1, with D unclear. The CDR3 DNA is TGTGCCAGCAGCTTAGTTCGCATCGGCTACAATGAGCAGTTCTTC. Translating it yields CASSLVRIGYNEQFF.